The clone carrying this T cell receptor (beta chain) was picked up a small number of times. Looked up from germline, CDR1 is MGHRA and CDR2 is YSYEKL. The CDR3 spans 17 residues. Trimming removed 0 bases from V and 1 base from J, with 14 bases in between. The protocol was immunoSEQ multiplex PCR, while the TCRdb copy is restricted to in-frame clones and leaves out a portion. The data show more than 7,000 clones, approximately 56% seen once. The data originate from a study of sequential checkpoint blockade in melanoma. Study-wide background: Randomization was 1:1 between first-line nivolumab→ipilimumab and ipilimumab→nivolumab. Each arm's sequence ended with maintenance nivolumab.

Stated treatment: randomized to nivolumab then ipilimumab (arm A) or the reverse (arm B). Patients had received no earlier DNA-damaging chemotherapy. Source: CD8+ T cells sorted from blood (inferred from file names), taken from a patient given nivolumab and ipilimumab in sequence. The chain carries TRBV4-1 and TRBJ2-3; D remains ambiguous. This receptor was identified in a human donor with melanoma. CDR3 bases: TGCGCCAGCAGCCAAGATGCCCCAGAGGTGGGCACAGATACGCAGTATTTT. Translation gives CASSQDAPEVGTDTQYF.